Described below is a single T cell receptor beta chain sequence and its context. As yet, its antigen is unknown. Per germline, CDR1 KGHDR and CDR2 SFDVKD. The CDR3 spans 16 residues. Trimming cost V 6 bases and J 2 bases, with 16 bases left between them. The sample comes from a study of T cell repertoires in cytomegalovirus infection. About the study: CMV infection together with matching HLA type was indicated by public TCR beta signatures. General study findings and limits: CMV carriers with the relevant HLA were identified by cumulative public TCR beta family frequency.

Using its own MiXCR run on the reads, TCRdb lists one record per CDR3 protein. The sample has just under 500,000 distinct CDR3 sequences, 30% to 35% seen once. This receptor was taken from a human donor in good health (CMV status not recorded). Some clones in this sample may be carry-over from other donors' samples. The chain carries TRBV24-1 and TRBJ2-1; possibly TRBD2 for D (6 bases). The specimen comprised cultured PBMCs, sampled from culture after CMV antigen stimulation. The CDR3 nucleotides read TGTGCCACCAGTTCGCGGCTAGGCGGGACCTACAATGAGCAGTTCTTC. This translates into CATSSRLGGTYNEQFF.